The T cell receptor (beta chain) under discussion was sequenced for a study of blood T cell repertoires in COVID-19. Background on the study: Spain, Italy and the United States supplied samples that represented acute and convalescent COVID-19. Sources were T cells, B-cell-depleted T cells, or PBMCs; the material itself was cDNA or gDNA.

Germline V CDR1 and CDR2: SGHRS, YFSETQ. The J segment lost 0 bases and the V segment lost 4 bases, leaving 5 bases of the junction unmatched. The length of the CDR3 is 15 residues. How the authors handled the data: Amplification of reference gene primers was used by the study to estimate nucleated cell counts. Assay used: immunoSEQ multiplex PCR; TCRdb lists only in-frame clones, some missing. That table gives V, J and clone size, and the DNA gave D and trimming. The table lists 55,000 to 80,000 clones, around 78% of them singletons. This clonotype was obtained from a woman at least 80 years old with acute or convalescent COVID-19. Sequenced input: peripheral blood. This chain joins TRBV5-1 and TRBJ2-7, with 9 bases lining up with TRBD2. The CDR3 region is CASSLISGSSYEQYF. CDR3 DNA: TGCGCCAGCAGCCTTATTAGCGGGAGCTCCTACGAGCAGTACTTC.